This is a list of T cell receptor beta chains from one sample in a study of spatial heterogeneity in lung cancer. TCRdb fed the 5' RACE reads into MiXCR, producing one record per CDR3 protein. Of 14,000 or so distinct CDR3 sequences in the sample, around 4.7% are singletons; the top ten hold 15% to 20%. The sample consisted of lung tumor tissue, taken at surgery. The source of these receptors is a female donor with early-stage non-small cell lung cancer. The CDR3 runs from the conserved cysteine through the conserved F or W. The D gene is left open where the match is weak. Clone size appears in some rows only: once, few, many, or a class for an expanded clone.

abundance | j_gene | v_gene | d_gene | CDR3aa | CDR3nt
medium-sized | TRBJ2-7 | TRBV18 | TRBD2 | CASSPTSGGYNEQYF | TGTGCCAGCTCACCGACTAGCGGGGGATATAACGAGCAGTACTTC
many | TRBJ1-6 | TRBV18 | NA | CASSPARESPLHF | TGTGCCAGCTCACCAGCCCGGGAGTCACCCCTCCACTTT
NA | TRBJ2-4 | TRBV10-3 | NA | CAIRHKEGNIQYF | TGTGCCATCAGGCATAAGGAGGGAAACATTCAGTACTTC
NA | TRBJ1-1 | TRBV13 | NA | CASSLARAEAFF | TGTGCCAGCAGCTTAGCCAGGGCTGAAGCTTTCTTT
many | TRBJ1-2 | TRBV12-3/TRBV12-4 | NA | CASSFRGGYTF | TGTGCCAGCAGTTTTAGGGGAGGCTACACCTTC
many | TRBJ2-3 | TRBV21-1 | NA | CASSKRATKHPDTQYF | TGTGCCAGCAGCAAAAGGGCCACTAAGCATCCAGATACGCAGTATTTT
many | TRBJ1-2 | TRBV5-6 | NA | CASSPGWGDSNYGYTF | TGTGCCAGCAGCCCTGGTTGGGGAGATTCTAACTATGGCTACACCTTC
many | TRBJ2-1 | TRBV20-1 | TRBD2 | CSAYTLVAGEYNEQFF | TGCAGTGCTTACACCTTAGTAGCGGGGGAGTACAATGAGCAGTTCTTC
many | TRBJ1-1 | TRBV7-9 | NA | CASSSGHVTSVGTEAFF | TGTGCCAGCAGCTCCGGACACGTAACATCGGTGGGCACTGAAGCTTTCTTT
many | TRBJ1-1 | TRBV2 | NA | CASGSQWDTEAFF | TGTGCCAGCGGTTCCCAGTGGGACACTGAAGCTTTCTTT
many | TRBJ2-3 | TRBV3-1 | NA | CASSTPLRPDEGNTQYF | TGTGCCAGCAGCACCCCCCTGCGACCGGACGAGGGGAATACGCAGTATTTT
NA | TRBJ1-2 | TRBV5-4 | TRBD1 | CASSLWDRAPYGYTF | TGTGCCAGCAGCTTGTGGGACAGGGCGCCCTATGGCTACACCTTC
NA | TRBJ2-7 | TRBV28 | TRBD1 | CASSQPRQGPEQYF | TGTGCCAGCAGCCAACCACGACAGGGGCCCGAGCAGTACTTC
many | TRBJ1-2 | TRBV7-9 | NA | CASSRADGYDGYTF | TGTGCCAGCAGCCGCGCTGACGGCTATGACGGCTACACCTTC
NA | TRBJ2-3 | TRBV14 | TRBD2 | CASSRLAGGSTQYF | TGTGCCAGCAGCCGACTAGCGGGGGGGAGTACGCAGTATTTT
few | TRBJ2-5 | TRBV19 | TRBD1 | CASSITGTGGAGQETQYF | TGTGCCAGTAGTATAACCGGGACAGGGGGCGCAGGACAAGAGACCCAGTACTTC
NA | TRBJ2-5 | TRBV13 | TRBD2 | CASSSYRLASQTQYF | TGTGCCAGCAGCTCGTATCGACTAGCTTCCCAGACCCAGTACTTC
many | TRBJ1-2 | TRBV27 | TRBD1 | CASSLSGGAIRQLYGYTF | TGTGCCAGCAGTTTATCAGGGGGCGCGATCCGACAACTCTATGGCTACACCTTC
many | TRBJ2-2 | TRBV28 | TRBD1 | CASKATGPGNTGELFF | TGTGCCAGCAAAGCGACAGGGCCCGGAAACACCGGGGAGCTGTTTTTT
many | TRBJ2-5 | TRBV2 | NA | CASSETPRAQETQYF | TGTGCCAGCAGTGAAACACCGCGGGCCCAAGAGACCCAGTACTTC
many | TRBJ2-3 | TRBV4-3 | TRBD1 | CASSQVGWGQGPSTDTQYF | TGCGCCAGCAGCCAAGTGGGTTGGGGACAGGGGCCTAGCACAGATACGCAGTATTTT
many | TRBJ2-2 | TRBV27 | TRBD2 | CASPPWRGTGTGELFF | TGTGCCAGCCCGCCTTGGCGGGGGACGGGTACCGGGGAGCTGTTTTTT
many | TRBJ1-1 | TRBV7-9 | NA | CASSYIQGGAEAFF | TGTGCCAGCAGTTATATACAGGGAGGTGCTGAAGCTTTCTTT
many | TRBJ2-2 | TRBV19 | TRBD1 | CASTQGAGELFF | TGTGCCAGTACTCAGGGGGCCGGGGAGCTGTTTTTT
many | TRBJ2-1 | TRBV5-1 | NA | CASSRTINYNEQFF | TGCGCCAGCAGTAGAACCATCAACTACAATGAGCAGTTCTTC
many | TRBJ1-1 | TRBV10-3 | NA | CAINGGRGEAFF | TGTGCCATCAATGGGGGCAGGGGAGAAGCTTTCTTT
few | TRBJ2-4 | TRBV18 | NA | CASSPSGNIQYF | TGTGCCAGCTCACCTTCTGGAAACATTCAGTACTTC
many | TRBJ2-5 | TRBV7-6 | NA | CASSLKPGATQETQYF | TGTGCCAGCAGCTTAAAGCCGGGGGCGACCCAAGAGACCCAGTACTTC
many | TRBJ2-7 | TRBV27 | TRBD1 | CASSPRTGRSYEQYF | TGTGCCAGCAGTCCTCGGACAGGGCGTTCCTACGAGCAGTACTTC
many | TRBJ1-1 | TRBV12-3/TRBV12-4 | TRBD1 | CASSTGGDRDAFF | TGTGCCAGCAGTACCGGGGGGGACAGGGATGCTTTCTTT
many | TRBJ1-6 | TRBV12-3/TRBV12-4 | NA | CASSLGAERSLHF | TGTGCCAGCAGTTTAGGCGCTGAGAGGTCCCTCCACTTT
many | TRBJ2-7 | TRBV6-5 | NA | CASSYGSGSYEQYF | TGTGCCAGCAGTTACGGGTCTGGAAGCTACGAGCAGTACTTC
many | TRBJ2-7 | TRBV6-7 | NA | CASSYSDRGPLSYEQYF | TGTGCCAGCAGTTACTCGGATCGGGGGCCCCTCTCCTACGAGCAGTACTTC
few | TRBJ2-7 | TRBV30 | TRBD2 | CAWSVTLGTSRVIF | TGTGCCTGGAGTGTAACCCTGGGGACTAGCCGGGTCATCTTC
NA | TRBJ1-2 | TRBV7-2 | NA | CASRGDRGASYGYTF | TGTGCCAGCAGGGGGGACCGGGGGGCCTCCTATGGCTACACCTTC
many | TRBJ1-3 | TRBV9 | NA | CASSETGSSGNTIYF | TGTGCCAGCAGCGAGACGGGATCCTCTGGAAACACCATATATTTT
many | TRBJ1-6 | TRBV18 | NA | CASSPGVDNSPLHF | TGTGCCAGCTCACCGGGGGTGGATAATTCACCCCTCCACTTT
many | TRBJ2-4 | TRBV2 | NA | CASSLLAKNIQYF | TGTGCCAGCAGTCTCCTAGCCAAAAACATTCAGTACTTC
NA | TRBJ1-2 | TRBV4-1 | NA | CASSQAAGASRGEGYTF | TGCGCCAGCAGCCAAGCTGCAGGGGCGTCCCGAGGCGAAGGCTACACCTTC
many | TRBJ1-6 | TRBV4-2 | NA | CASSQVWETTLLPLHF | TGTGCCAGCAGCCAAGTATGGGAAACCACTTTATTACCCCTCCACTTT
many | TRBJ1-4 | TRBV20-1 | TRBD1 | CSATGAAGHEEKLFF | TGCAGTGCGACAGGGGCCGCGGGTCATGAAGAAAAACTGTTTTTT
few | TRBJ2-2 | TRBV12-3/TRBV12-4 | TRBD2 | CASSSITSGGGTGELFF | TGTGCCAGCAGTTCGATTACTAGCGGTGGGGGCACCGGGGAGCTGTTTTTT
many | TRBJ1-2 | TRBV7-2 | TRBD1 | CASSKAGQGYGYTF | TGTGCCAGCAGCAAGGCGGGACAGGGCTATGGCTACACCTTC
many | TRBJ2-2 | TRBV6-5 | NA | CASSWGGGATGELFF | TGTGCCAGCAGTTGGGGAGGGGGGGCGACCGGGGAGCTGTTTTTT
many | TRBJ2-7 | TRBV20-1 | NA | CSARPRRSSYEQYF | TGCAGTGCTAGGCCCAGGCGCAGCTCCTACGAGCAGTACTTC
many | TRBJ2-3 | TRBV10-1 | NA | CASSFGTSSTDTQYF | TGCGCCAGCAGCTTCGGGACTTCGAGCACAGATACGCAGTATTTT
many | TRBJ2-3 | TRBV7-8 | NA | CASSLFGKSTDTQYF | TGTGCCAGCAGCTTATTCGGCAAAAGCACAGATACGCAGTATTTT
many | TRBJ2-1 | TRBV7-6 | TRBD1 | CASSFSQGARYNEQFF | TGTGCCAGCAGCTTCTCTCAGGGGGCCCGATACAATGAGCAGTTCTTC
medium-sized | TRBJ1-5 | TRBV7-2 | NA | CASSPAGQPQHF | TGTGCCAGCAGCCCAGCCGGGCAGCCCCAGCATTTT
many | TRBJ2-7 | TRBV3-1 | NA | CASSQFQGQTYEQYF | TGTGCCAGCAGCCAATTCCAAGGACAGACCTACGAGCAGTACTTC
many | TRBJ2-2 | TRBV18 | NA | CASSPPSGTGELFF | TGTGCCAGCTCACCACCGTCAGGCACCGGGGAGCTGTTTTTT
many | TRBJ2-1 | TRBV4-2 | TRBD2 | CASSQGSGGADEQFF | TGTGCCAGCAGCCAAGGTAGCGGGGGGGCGGATGAGCAGTTCTTC
many | TRBJ2-5 | TRBV7-9 | NA | CASSLQVDETQYF | TGTGCCAGCAGCTTACAGGTGGATGAGACCCAGTACTTC